This is a list of T cell receptor beta chains from one sample in a study of blood T cell repertoires in COVID-19. Here immunoSEQ multiplex PCR was the method, and the copy in TCRdb shows in-frame clones only, minus some. The sample has some 270,000 clones; about 90% are singletons. What was sequenced was peripheral blood. The receptors here all came from a woman aged 55-70 years with COVID-19, enrolled during active disease. Each CDR3 is given with its conserved first and last residue.

v_gene,j_gene,CDR3aa
TRBV3-1/TRBV3-2,TRBJ1-2,CASSQVAVTGIGYTF
TRBV10-3,TRBJ2-5,CAISESGGETQYF
TRBV27,TRBJ1-1,CASSLQQNTEAFF
TRBV10-3,TRBJ1-2,CAISEDSLFDYGYTF
TRBV5-4,TRBJ1-2,CASSLTGLLHGYTF
TRBV3-1/TRBV3-2,TRBJ1-2,CARRPPGRYGYTF
TRBV7-2,TRBJ1-1,CASRSQGRGNTEAFF
TRBV7-2,TRBJ1-5,CASSLVAVSPNQPQHF
TRBV9,TRBJ2-1,CASSGPQASGSYNEQFF
TRBV4-2,TRBJ1-4,CASSQDPGQGNEKLFF
TRBV5-5,TRBJ2-2,CASSLAAGQGGGELFF
TRBV5-6,TRBJ1-5,CASSVQGYNQPQHF
TRBV3-1/TRBV3-2,TRBJ1-6,CASSLQGSNSPLHF
TRBV6-2/TRBV6-3,TRBJ1-5,CASSLSPTFTRPQHF
TRBV9,TRBJ1-3,CASSVAAGAGNTIYF
TRBV7-9,TRBJ1-5,CASSLVAGERYGNQPQHF
TRBV7-2,TRBJ1-2,CASSLAPGTGEYYGYTF
TRBV6-2/TRBV6-3,TRBJ1-1,CASSSPNRGESRMNTEAFF
TRBV2,TRBJ1-1,CASTPDRGYTEAFF
TRBV2,TRBJ2-1,CASSEGTGLYNEQFF
TRBV4-3,TRBJ1-2,CASSQETSNYGYTF
TRBV27,TRBJ2-7,CASSFGGGLGASAQYF
TRBV7-2,TRBJ2-7,CASSLFPGQGMVEYF
TRBV5-1,TRBJ1-4,CASSPGTWTNEKLFF
TRBV11-1,TRBJ2-7,CASSRDRSYEQYF
TRBV18,TRBJ2-3,CASSPTTGINTQYF
TRBV7-6,TRBJ2-2,CASSHPGGTNTGELFF
TRBV6-4,TRBJ2-2,CASSPEEAGELFF
TRBV7-3,TRBJ1-1,CASSRQFGDTEAFF
TRBV29-1,TRBJ2-1,CSVEGEGGPNEQFF
TRBV30,TRBJ2-2,CAWSVLAESGELFF
TRBV6-8,TRBJ1-4,CASSPGRGTANEKLFF
TRBV19,TRBJ2-1,CASSMGRGGHNEQFF
TRBV29-1,TRBJ2-1,CSVGTDNEQFF
TRBV6-1,TRBJ2-5,CASSELAGGPQETQYF
TRBV20-1,TRBJ1-2,CSASRDSGYTF
TRBV14,TRBJ1-6,CASSPRIDNSPLHF
TRBV18,TRBJ1-5,CASSPVAPTGVSVNQPQHF
TRBV7-8,TRBJ1-2,CASSPGTVDYGYTF
TRBV9,TRBJ2-3,CASSVMGLGTDTQYF
TRBV30,TRBJ2-2,CAWRLRGGGELFF
TRBV7-2,TRBJ2-2,CASSSGTSGGANGELFF
TRBV5-1,TRBJ1-2,CASSFGEYGYTF
TRBV5-1,TRBJ2-7,CASSLGGLAGRYEQYF
TRBV28,TRBJ1-5,CASSLEGLGNQPQHF
TRBV5-4,TRBJ1-1,CASSLDRGRNTEAFF